This passage covers 26 T cell receptor beta chains from one sample sequenced in a study of neurological immune-mediated disorders (dated by TCRdb to 2018 to 2020). Library preparation was by 5' RACE. Data came from an Illumina HiSeq 2500. TCRdb's own reprocessing of the public reads used fastp at Q25 and MiXCR and kept productive beta chains. Merged by CDR3 protein, the rows form single entries marked with the most common genes and DNA. The sample table records about 40,000 distinct CDR3 sequences; roughly 15% of these occur just once. The top ten constitute roughly 3.5% of the sample. The sequenced material came from CD4+ T cells from blood. The origin of the receptors is a woman aged 60 to 75 with HTLV-1-associated myelopathy (HAM/TSP).

This clonotype was seen repeatedly, ten times or more. This chain joins TRBV5-1 and TRBJ1-1, with D perhaps matching TRBD1 (5 bases). The CDR3 has 16 residues. CDR1 and CDR2 from the germline V gene are SGHRS and YFSETQ. V gave up 3 bases and J gave up 7 bases, with 22 bases separating them. In DNA, the CDR3 is TGCGCCAGCAGCTATGGCCAGGGACCAGGTCCCCTTGAAGCTTTCTTT. It specifies CASSYGQGPGPLEAFF.

This clonotype has at least ten counts. The chain couples TRBV7-9 to TRBJ2-3; D not certain. Germline CDR1 is SEHNR and CDR2 is FQNEAQ (reference sequence). This CDR3 spans 16 amino acids. Trimming took 4 bases from V and 2 from J, leaving 16 bases between them. Here the CDR3 reads CASSSRQNIFTDTQYF. The CDR3 coding sequence is TGTGCCAGCAGCTCGAGACAAAATATTTTCACAGATACGCAGTATTTT.

This clonotype has ten or more counts. The chain carries TRBV7-8 and TRBJ1-3, with 8 bases that match TRBD1. This CDR3 is 16 amino acids long. J was trimmed by 1 base and V by 5 bases; bases with no gene match: 7. The V gene's germline CDR1 is SGHVS and CDR2 FQNEAQ. Written as DNA, the CDR3 is TGTGCCAGCAGCGGCCGGGACAGGTTTTCTGGAAACACCATATATTTT. As protein: CASSGRDRFSGNTIYF. The full variable domain, with the rest looked up from reference TRBV7-8 and TRBJ1-3, is GAGVSQSPRYKVAKRGQDVALRCDPISGHVSLFWYQQALGQGPEFLTYFQNEAQLDKSGLPSDRFFAERPEGSVSTLKIQRTQQEDSAVYLCASSGRDRFSGNTIYFGEGSWLTVV.

This clonotype showed up many times. The gene calls are TRBV20-1 and TRBJ1-1; TRBD1 matches 7 bases. This CDR3 has 14 residues. Germline V gene sequence: CDR1 DFQATT, CDR2 SNEGSKA (reference sequence). V lost 6 bases and J lost 2; bases outside the gene matches: 9. The CDR3 DNA is TGCAGTGCCATGGCCGGGACAGCCAACACTGAAGCTTTCTTT. Protein product: CSAMAGTANTEAFF.

This clonotype was seen ten or more times. V gene TRBV5-6 combines with J gene TRBJ2-6, with TRBD1 matching over 8 bases. Germline CDR1 SGHDT, CDR2 YYEEEE. CDR3 length: 15 residues. With V trimmed by 4 bases and J by 5 bases, 5 bases remained unmatched. The CDR3 DNA reads TGTGCCAGCAGCATAGGACAGGGTCGGGCCAACGTCCTGACTTTC. The encoded protein is CASSIGQGRANVLTF. Combining the CDR3 with reference TRBV5-6 and TRBJ2-6 gives the whole variable domain DAGVTQSPTHLIKTRGQQVTLRCSPKSGHDTVSWYQQALGQGPQFIFQYYEEEERQRGNFPDRFSGHQFPNYSSELNVNALLLGDSALYLCASSIGQGRANVLTFGAGSRLTVL.

This clonotype was recorded many times. The chain links TRBV11-2 to TRBJ2-7; 9 bases are a match to TRBD1. This CDR3 has 16 residues. J gave up 3 bases and V 5 bases, and 11 bases lay outside the gene matches. The germline V gene has CDR1 SGHAT and CDR2 FQNNGV. CDR3 nucleotide sequence: TGTGCCAGCAGCGAGAACCTCGGGACAGGGCTCTACGAGCAGTACTTC. Translated: CASSENLGTGLYEQYF.

This clonotype was seen repeatedly, ten times or more. J is TRBJ1-2 and V is TRBV29-1, with TRBD1 as a possible D gene (5 bases). Trimming left V 4 bases short and J 2 bases short, with 8 bases between. The CDR3 has 12 amino acids. Germline V gene sequence: CDR1 SQVTM, CDR2 ANQGSEA. CDR3 DNA: TGCAGCGTTGGGGACGTAAACTATGGCTACACCTTC. Protein product: CSVGDVNYGYTF.

This clonotype was picked up many times. This chain connects TRBV20-1 to TRBJ1-1; D call uncertain. With 3 bases removed from V and 4 bases from J, the gap between germline ends came to 18 bases. The CDR3 loop spans 15 amino acids. Germline V gene data show CDR1 as DFQATT and CDR2 as SNEGSKA (reference sequence). In DNA, the CDR3 is TGCAGTGCTAGCAGAAACCTAGCTTTAGGCACTGAAGCTTTCTTT. Encoded protein: CSASRNLALGTEAFF.

The chain carries TRBV3-1 and TRBJ2-7; 8 bases line up with TRBD2. V was clipped by 2 bases and J by 2 bases; unmatched bases: 2. Germline V lookup: CDR1 LGHDT, CDR2 YNNKEL (reference sequence). The CDR3 consists of 14 residues. CDR3 protein: CASSQTGGAYEQYF. DNA for the CDR3: TGTGCCAGCAGCCAAACCGGGGGGGCCTACGAGCAGTACTTC.

This clonotype was counted many times. The rearrangement uses TRBV7-8 and TRBJ2-7; TRBD1 agrees at 12 bases. Germline V gene lookup returns CDR1 SGHVS and CDR2 FQNEAQ. CDR3 length: 16 amino acids. V shed 2 bases, J shed 6 bases, and the junction held 8 bases outside the gene matches. The CDR3 bases are TGTGCCAGCAGCTTACCACCGGGACAGGGGGCTGCCGAGCAGTACTTC. Amino acids: CASSLPPGQGAAEQYF.

This clonotype has a count of ten or more. This chain joins TRBV20-1 and TRBJ2-3; D possibly corresponds to TRBD2 (6 bases). The germline gives CDR1 DFQATT, CDR2 SNEGSKA (reference sequence). The CDR3 is 16 residues long. V lost 0 bases and J lost 4, with 17 bases in between. As DNA, the CDR3 is TGCAGTGCTAGAGATGCGAGGGACGTAGCGGCAGATACGCAGTATTTT. Protein: CSARDARDVAADTQYF.

This clonotype has ten or more counts. This chain links TRBV5-1 with TRBJ2-7; D may be TRBD1 or TRBD2 (6 bases each). The germline V gene has CDR1 SGHRS and CDR2 YFSETQ. The CDR3 extends over 16 amino acids. Between the trimmed V and J ends, which lost 1 base and 4 bases, there was a span of 18 bases. In DNA form, the CDR3 reads TGCGCCAGCAGCTTGTCATTCGGGGGCGCGGTGTACGAGCAGTACTTC. Its translation: CASSLSFGGAVYEQYF.

This clonotype was recorded at least ten times. The J gene is TRBJ1-2, the V gene TRBV18; D is uncertain. The CDR3 has 14 residues. V shed 3 bases and J shed 4 bases, with 12 bases lying between them. Germline V CDR1 and CDR2: KGHSH, LQKENI. The DNA of the CDR3 is TGTGCCAGCTCACCGGGCCAGCGGGTCTATGGCTACACCTTC. Residues: CASSPGQRVYGYTF.

This clonotype was detected many times. This chain connects TRBV9 to TRBJ2-7; D gene unclear. The ends were cut back, 3 bases at V and 1 base at J, with 8 bases in the middle. This CDR3 contains 13 residues. The V gene's germline CDR1 is SGDLS and CDR2 YYNGEE. Here the CDR3 DNA reads TGTGCCAGCAGCGCAGGACCTTCCTACGAGCAGTACTTC. It yields the protein CASSAGPSYEQYF.

This clonotype appeared a single time. J is TRBJ1-1 and V is TRBV15; D perhaps matches TRBD1 (5 bases). In germline, CDR1 is LNHNV, CDR2 YYDKDF (reference sequence). The CDR3 runs to 14 residues. The germline V and J ends were trimmed by 5 bases and 1 base, with 11 bases remaining between them. CDR3 protein: CATSGLTGNTEAFF. CDR3 DNA: TGTGCCACCAGCGGCCTAACAGGGAACACTGAAGCTTTCTTT.

This clonotype was detected ten times or more. The V call is TRBV7-8, the J call TRBJ2-7; 12 bases fit TRBD2. Germline CDR1 reads SGHVS; CDR2 reads FQNEAQ. The CDR3 consists of 15 residues. J gave up 3 bases and V 5 bases, and 5 bases lay outside the gene matches. CDR3 DNA: TGTGCCAGCAGCCCCCGGACTAGCGGGGACTACGAGCAGTACTTC. This gives the protein CASSPRTSGDYEQYF.

This clonotype is labeled as medium-sized. V and J are TRBV5-1 and TRBJ1-1; 7 bases fit TRBD1. The germline V gene encodes CDR1 SGHRS and CDR2 YFSETQ. The CDR3 has 16 amino acids. Losses at the gene ends were 5 bases for V and 6 bases for J; bases not matched to a gene: 16. This CDR3 reads CASSIATGQINPEAFF. Written as DNA, the CDR3 is TGCGCCAGCAGTATCGCTACGGGACAGATAAACCCTGAAGCTTTCTTT.

There are many counts of this clonotype. The rearrangement links TRBV7-9 to TRBJ2-5; no firm D call. The CDR3 has 11 residues. Germline V gives CDR1 SEHNR, CDR2 FQNEAQ (reference sequence). Between the trimmed V and J ends, which lost 1 base and 5 bases, there was a span of 2 bases. The CDR3 loop reads CASSLVETQYF. CDR3 nucleotides: TGTGCCAGCAGCTTAGTCGAGACCCAGTACTTC.

This clonotype was observed at least ten times. The rearrangement joins TRBV20-1 to TRBJ1-1; D is ambiguous. The CDR3 has 15 amino acids. V lost 6 bases and J lost 1, with 18 bases in between. The V gene's germline CDR1 is DFQATT and CDR2 SNEGSKA (reference sequence). The CDR3 sequence is CSAHPMRTGNTEAFF. CDR3 nucleotide sequence: TGCAGTGCCCACCCCATGAGGACGGGGAACACTGAAGCTTTCTTT.

With regard to this clonotype: Its ends do not fully match the called genes, so a read error is possible. The chain joins TRBV5-1 to TRBJ1-4; D is possibly TRBD1 (5 bases). There are 16 residues in the CDR3. Germline loops: CDR1 SGHRS, CDR2 YFSETQ. The CDR3: CASSRGRPPTNEKLFF. In DNA, the CDR3 is TGCGCCAGCTCTAGGGGTCGGCCTCCAACTAATGAAAAGCTGTTTTTT.

This clonotype was recorded many times. The chain is built from TRBV20-1 and TRBJ2-7, with 14 bases that match TRBD2. CDR1 is DFQATT and CDR2 is SNEGSKA in the germline V gene (reference sequence). V was clipped by 4 bases and J by 4 bases; unmatched bases: 6. This CDR3 contains 15 residues. DNA for the CDR3: TGCAGTGCTAAGAGGACTAGCGGGGGGACATACGAGCAGTACTTC. This sequence encodes CSAKRTSGGTYEQYF.

This clonotype was recorded many times. V gene TRBV2 combines with J gene TRBJ1-2; D possibly corresponds to TRBD1 (6 bases). Trimming pared 7 bases from V and 4 bases from J, leaving 19 bases between. Germline CDR1 reads SNHLY; CDR2 reads FYNNEI. This CDR3 is built from 15 residues. Here the CDR3 DNA reads TGTGCCAGCAAGGGGGTGCGAGGGACAATCTATGGCTACACCTTC. Its protein product is CASKGVRGTIYGYTF.

This clonotype was found many times. The chain recombines TRBV12-3 or TRBV12-4 with TRBJ1-1, with D possibly matching TRBD1 (6 bases). The CDR3 runs 13 residues. The V end was cut by 6 bases, the J end by 3 bases, with 11 bases between. This CDR3 is CASRPRGDTEAFF. The CDR3 nucleotides are TGTGCCAGCAGGCCCAGGGGTGACACTGAAGCTTTCTTT.

This clonotype occurred many times. This sequence joins TRBV6-1 and TRBJ2-5; possibly TRBD2 for D (6 bases). The germline V gene encodes CDR1 MNHNS and CDR2 SASEGT. The CDR3 spans 14 residues. The ends were cut back, 6 bases at V and 2 bases at J, with 13 bases in the middle. The chain's CDR3 is CASSRDWGQETQYF. In DNA, the CDR3 is TGTGCCAGCAGCCGGGACTGGGGGCAAGAGACCCAGTACTTC.

The sample holds many counts of this clonotype. V and J are TRBV4-1 and TRBJ2-5; 7 nucleotides agree with TRBD2. Germline V CDR1 and CDR2: MGHRA, YSYEKL. This CDR3 is built from 17 residues. Trimming removed 4 bases from V and 2 bases from J; junction bases left unmatched: 13. The CDR3 coding sequence is TGCGCCAGCAGCCGCCCCGGGACTACCGAGGGACAAGAGACCCAGTACTTC. Amino acids: CASSRPGTTEGQETQYF.

This clonotype was detected ten times or more. This sequence joins TRBV5-1 and TRBJ2-5, with TRBD1 identical over 7 bases. The CDR3 totals 14 residues. The J segment lost 1 base and the V segment lost 5 bases, leaving 5 bases of the junction unmatched. Germline loops: CDR1 SGHRS, CDR2 YFSETQ. This CDR3 is CASSTGQRQETQYF. The CDR3 DNA reads TGCGCCAGCAGTACGGGACAGCGCCAAGAGACCCAGTACTTC. The complete variable domain, with remaining parts taken from reference TRBV5-1 and TRBJ2-5, reads KAGVTQTPRYLIKTRGQQVTLSCSPISGHRSVSWYQQTPGQGLQFLFEYFSETQRNKGNFPGRFSGRQFSNSRSEMNVSTLELGDSALYLCASSTGQRQETQYFGPGTRLLVL.